This TCR beta chain was captured by sequencing in a study of blood T cell repertoires in COVID-19. Study as a whole: The cDNA or gDNA used as material had been derived from T cells, B-cell-depleted T cells, or PBMCs.

Sequencing was performed with immunoSEQ multiplex PCR; in TCRdb, only in-frame clones are kept and a portion is missing. The sample comprises about 39,000 clones, about 80% of which are singletons, and 8.5% to 9% rests with the top ten. V shed 2 bases, J shed 0 bases, and the junction held 1 base outside the gene matches. The germline V gene has CDR1 MNHEY and CDR2 SVGAGI. This CDR3 is built from 15 residues. The chain carries TRBV6-5 and TRBJ1-3; the match to TRBD1 covers 7 bases. The TCR sequence derives from a man between 65 and 85 years old with active or convalescent COVID-19. Specimen: peripheral blood. The CDR3 reads CASSYQGDSGNTIYF. CDR3 bases: TGTGCCAGCAGTTACCAGGGGGACTCTGGAAACACCATATATTTT.